Presented here are 20 T cell receptor beta chains from one specimen sequenced in a study of Graves' ophthalmopathy and Graves' hyperthyroidism. Amplified material comprised TCR beta CDR3 regions derived from RNA transcripts. HTBI-primed first-round RT-PCR preceded second-round multiplex PCR. A single record per CDR3 protein comes from TCRdb applying MiXCR to the multiplex PCR reads. The table lists approximately 460,000 distinct CDR3 sequences, 13% to 15% of them singletons, with about a tenth in the top ten. The material sequenced was blood. The receptor source for this set is a woman aged 30 to 39 with Graves' ophthalmopathy.

In its sample, this clonotype was seen many times. This chain uses TRBV12-5 with TRBJ1-1; D is undetermined. The CDR3 is 12 amino acids. The V gene lost 4 bases and the J gene lost 7 bases, with 10 bases spanning the gap. CDR1 is LGHNT and CDR2 is FRNRAP in the germline V gene. The CDR3: CASGSPWIEAFF. In DNA form, the CDR3 reads TGTGCTAGTGGTTCTCCTTGGATTGAAGCTTTCTTT.

A few counts support this clonotype. The chain combines TRBV29-1 with TRBJ2-5; D possibly matches TRBD1 or TRBD2 (5 bases each). V lost 6 bases and J lost 10, with 24 bases in between. There are 14 residues in the CDR3. CDR1 is SQVTM, CDR2 ANQGSEA, per germline. The CDR3 nucleotides read TGCAGCGTGACCGGGACCTCCGCTCAGGGTGGCCAGTACTTC. Its protein is CSVTGTSAQGGQYF.

The gene calls are TRBV30 and TRBJ2-7; tentatively, D is TRBD1 (6 bases). The CDR3 covers 11 residues. V dropped 4 bases and J dropped 6 bases, with 10 bases sitting between them. Germline V gene data show CDR1 as GTSNPN and CDR2 as SVGIG (reference sequence). The CDR3 DNA is TGTGCCTGGAACCTAGGGGGCGAGCAGTACTTC. It translates to CAWNLGGEQYF.

At least ten counts were recorded for this clonotype. The chain is built from TRBV6-2 or TRBV6-3 and TRBJ2-4, with unresolved D. The CDR3 loop spans 14 amino acids. Trimming pared 0 bases from V and 1 base from J, leaving 4 bases between. Germline V gene lookup returns CDR1 MNHEY and CDR2 SVGEGT. The CDR3 sequence: CASSYSVAKNIQYF. The DNA of the CDR3 is TGTGCCAGCAGTTACTCGGTGGCCAAAAACATTCAGTACTTC.

This clonotype was picked up many times. This chain uses TRBV19 with TRBJ2-2; 9 bases map to TRBD2. Losses at the gene ends were 5 bases for V and 2 bases for J; bases not matched to a gene: 6. The CDR3 runs 16 residues. CDR1 LNHDA and CDR2 SQIVND come from the germline V gene (reference sequence). This CDR3 is CASSPSGTSNTGELFF. The CDR3 coding sequence is TGTGCCAGTAGTCCCTCCGGGACTAGCAACACCGGGGAGCTGTTTTTT.

This clonotype was observed a handful of times. The chain uses TRBV28 and TRBJ1-3; maybe TRBD1 (5 bases). In germline, CDR1 is MDHEN, CDR2 SYDVKM. There are 17 residues in the CDR3. Trimming removed 3 bases from V and 4 bases from J, with 19 bases in between. The CDR3 loop is CASSLAAGGVGGNTIYF. The DNA of the CDR3 is TGTGCCAGCAGTTTGGCCGCTGGGGGGGTAGGGGGAAACACCATATATTTT. The variable domain in full, completed from reference TRBV28 and TRBJ1-3, reads DVKVTQSSRYLVKRTGEKVFLECVQDMDHENMFWYRQDPGLGLRLIYFSYDVKMKEKGDIPEGYSVSREKKERFSLILESASTNQTSMYLCASSLAAGGVGGNTIYFGEGSWLTVV.

This clonotype was found many times. The V and J genes are TRBV27 and TRBJ1-5, with D unclear. This CDR3 region has 13 residues. Germline loops: CDR1 MNHEY, CDR2 SMNVEV (reference sequence). V lost 8 bases to trimming and J lost 7 bases, with 15 bases between them. In DNA, the CDR3 is TGTGCCAGCGGACCCTCGCCGGAACAGCCCCAGCATTTT. It translates to CASGPSPEQPQHF.

J is TRBJ2-7 and V is TRBV7-2; 7 nucleotides line up with TRBD1. Germline trimming cut 5 bases from V and 7 bases from J; bases unmatched to any gene: 8. Germline loops: CDR1 SGHTA, CDR2 FQGNSA. The CDR3 contains 13 residues. The CDR3 spells CASSPEQGKEQYV. CDR3 DNA sequence: TGTGCCAGCAGCCCCGAACAGGGGAAGGAGCAGTACGTC.

This clonotype was detected many times. J is TRBJ1-1 and V is TRBV7-2; 7 nucleotides agree with TRBD1. Per the germline V gene, CDR1 is SGHTA and CDR2 is FQGNSA. Losses at the gene ends were 4 bases for V and 4 bases for J; bases not matched to a gene: 6. The length of the CDR3 is 14 residues. The CDR3 DNA reads as TGTGCCAGCAGCTCACAGGGGTTCGGCACTGAAGCTTTCTTT. It translates to CASSSQGFGTEAFF.

The table lists this clonotype with many counts. The chain recombines TRBV7-9 with TRBJ1-2; 8 bases agree with TRBD1. CDR3 length equals 15 residues. V gave up 5 bases and J gave up 3 bases; unmatched junction bases: 8. Germline-derived CDR1 and CDR2 are SEHNR and FQNEAQ (reference sequence). In nucleotides, the CDR3 is TGTGCCAGCAGCCCAGCCCAGGGGGCGCACTATGGCTACACCTTC. The encoded protein is CASSPAQGAHYGYTF.

In its sample, this clonotype was seen many times. This rearrangement joins TRBV28 to TRBJ1-1, with D possibly TRBD1 on 6 matching bases. Germline-derived CDR1 and CDR2 are MDHEN and SYDVKM. Trimming left V 3 bases short and J 5 bases short, with 19 bases between. This CDR3 contains 16 residues. The CDR3 sequence is CASSLRGDRLVTEAFF. The CDR3, as DNA: TGTGCCAGCAGTTTGAGGGGGGACCGCCTGGTAACTGAAGCTTTCTTT.

This clonotype was found a few times. The chain uses TRBV6-1 and TRBJ2-3; D is tentatively TRBD1 or TRBD2 (5 bases each). V lost 6 bases and J 1 base, leaving 14 bases between the germline ends. CDR1 MNHNS and CDR2 SASEGT come from the germline V gene. The CDR3 length is 15 residues. As DNA, the CDR3 is TGTGCCAGCAGGAGAGGGACCCGGCGCACAGATACGCAGTATTTT. As protein: CASRRGTRRTDTQYF.

This clonotype was seen only a few times. The rearrangement uses TRBV5-1 and TRBJ1-6; D is ambiguous. V lost 1 base, J lost 5 bases, and 13 bases lay in between. Per germline, CDR1 SGHRS and CDR2 YFSETQ. The CDR3 sequence is 16 residues long. The CDR3 DNA reads as TGCGCCAGCAGCTTGTCTCTGCTAAAGGATAATTCACCCCTCCACTTT. The encoded protein is CASSLSLLKDNSPLHF.

With regard to this clonotype: Possible read error: a much larger clone is one base away. The gene calls are TRBV6-5 and TRBJ1-2; TRBD1 agrees at 7 bases. This CDR3 is 15 amino acids long. Per the germline V gene, CDR1 is MNHEY and CDR2 is SVGAGI. Here the CDR3 DNA reads TGTGCCAGCAGTTACTCAGGGACAGCCTCAAGTGGCTTCACCTTC. The encoded protein is CASSYSGTASSGFTF.

This clonotype appeared many times. A much more abundant neighbour one base away suggests this may be a read error. The rearrangement uses TRBV30 and TRBJ1-6, with TRBD1 matching 9 bases. Per the germline V gene, CDR1 is GTSNPN and CDR2 is SVGIG (reference sequence). This CDR3 region has 13 residues. The CDR3 loop is CAARDRANSHLHF. The DNA for the CDR3 is TGTGCCGCCCGGGACAGGGCTAATTCACACCTCCACTTT.

This clonotype was observed many times. This chain links TRBV11-2 with TRBJ2-7; no clear D gene. Germline assignment: CDR1 SGHAT and CDR2 FQNNGV. This CDR3 has 13 residues. V lost 3 bases, J lost 5 bases, and 11 bases lay in between. The CDR3 DNA reads as TGTGCCAGCAGCTTGAGTAGGCCCAACGAGCAGTACTTC. Protein sequence: CASSLSRPNEQYF.

In this sample, this clonotype turned up many times. This rearrangement joins TRBV7-2 to TRBJ2-5, with D unresolved. The CDR3 is 13 amino acids. V was trimmed by 1 base and J by 6 bases, leaving 9 bases between them. Germline V gene lookup returns CDR1 SGHTA and CDR2 FQGNSA. This CDR3 reads CASSLGLWQTQYF. CDR3 in DNA: TGTGCCAGCAGCTTAGGGTTGTGGCAGACCCAGTACTTC.

This clonotype was observed many times. This sequence joins TRBV12-3 or TRBV12-4 and TRBJ1-3; no definite D call. The CDR3 runs 12 residues. V lost 7 bases and J lost 4, with 8 bases in between. CDR3 loop: CASTPQGNTIYF. The CDR3 DNA reads TGTGCCAGCACCCCCCAGGGAAACACCATATATTTT.

In its sample, this clonotype was seen many times. The V gene is TRBV20-1, the J gene TRBJ2-7; D gene uncertain. The CDR3 extends over 15 amino acids. V lost 0 bases and J 0 bases, leaving 12 bases between the germline ends. Germline CDR1 is DFQATT and CDR2 is SNEGSKA (reference sequence). CDR3 sequence (DNA): TGCAGTGCTAGAGATCCCCAGGTAATCTCCTACGAGCAGTACTTC. This translates into CSARDPQVISYEQYF.

This chain links TRBV19 with TRBJ2-3; D possibly uses TRBD1 or TRBD2 (5 bases each). The CDR3 contains 16 residues. The V end was cut by 5 bases, the J end by 3 bases, with 18 bases between. Germline CDR1 LNHDA, CDR2 SQIVND (reference sequence). CDR3: CASSPSTAEGTDTQYF. The CDR3 coding sequence is TGTGCCAGTAGTCCATCGACGGCAGAGGGGACAGATACGCAGTATTTT. Drawing the rest from reference TRBV19 and TRBJ2-3, the complete variable domain is DGGITQSPKYLFRKEGQNVTLSCEQNLNHDAMYWYRQDPGQGLRLIYYSQIVNDFQKGDIAEGYSVSREKKESFPLTVTSAQKNPTAFYLCASSPSTAEGTDTQYFGPGTRLTVL.